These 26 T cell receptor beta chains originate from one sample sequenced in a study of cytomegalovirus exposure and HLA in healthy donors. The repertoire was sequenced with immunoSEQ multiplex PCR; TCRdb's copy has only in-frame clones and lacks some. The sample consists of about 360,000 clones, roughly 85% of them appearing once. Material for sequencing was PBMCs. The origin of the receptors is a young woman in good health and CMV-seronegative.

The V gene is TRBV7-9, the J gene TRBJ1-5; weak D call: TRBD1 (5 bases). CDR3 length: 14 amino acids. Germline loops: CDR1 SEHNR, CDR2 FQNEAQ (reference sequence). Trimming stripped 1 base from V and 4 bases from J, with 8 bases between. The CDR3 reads CASSLEPGNQPQHF. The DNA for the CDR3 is TGTGCCAGCAGCTTAGAGCCAGGGAATCAGCCCCAGCATTTT. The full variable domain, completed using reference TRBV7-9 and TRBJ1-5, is DTGVSQNPRHKITKRGQNVTFRCDPISEHNRLYWYRQTLGQGPEFLTYFQNEAQLEKSRLLSDRFSAERPKGSFSTLEIQRTEQGDSAMYLCASSLEPGNQPQHFGDGTRLSIL.

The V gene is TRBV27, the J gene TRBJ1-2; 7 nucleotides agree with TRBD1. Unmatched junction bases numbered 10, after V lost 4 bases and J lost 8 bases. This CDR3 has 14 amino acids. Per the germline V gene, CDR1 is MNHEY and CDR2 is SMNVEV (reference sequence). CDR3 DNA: TGTGCCAGCAGTTCCCTACGACAGGGAAGAGGCTACACCTTC. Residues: CASSSLRQGRGYTF.

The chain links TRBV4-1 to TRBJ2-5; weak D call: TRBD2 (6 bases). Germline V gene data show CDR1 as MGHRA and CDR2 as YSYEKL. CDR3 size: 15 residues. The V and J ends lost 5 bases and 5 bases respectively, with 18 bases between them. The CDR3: CASSAGIGGTETQYF. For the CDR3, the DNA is TGCGCCAGCAGCGCGGGTATAGGAGGGACGGAGACCCAGTACTTC.

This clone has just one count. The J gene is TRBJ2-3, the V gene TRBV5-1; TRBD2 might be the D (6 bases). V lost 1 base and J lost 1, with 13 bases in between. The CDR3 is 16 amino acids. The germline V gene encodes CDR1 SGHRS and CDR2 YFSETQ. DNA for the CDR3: TGCGCCAGCAGCTTGACCGGCGGGGCTCGCACAGATACGCAGTATTTT. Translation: CASSLTGGARTDTQYF.

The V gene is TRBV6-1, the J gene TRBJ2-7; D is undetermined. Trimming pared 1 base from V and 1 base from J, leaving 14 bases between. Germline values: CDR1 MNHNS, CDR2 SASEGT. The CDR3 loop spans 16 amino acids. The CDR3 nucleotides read TGTGCCAGCAGTGAAGAACCACTCACAGCTTCCTACGAGCAGTACTTC. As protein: CASSEEPLTASYEQYF.

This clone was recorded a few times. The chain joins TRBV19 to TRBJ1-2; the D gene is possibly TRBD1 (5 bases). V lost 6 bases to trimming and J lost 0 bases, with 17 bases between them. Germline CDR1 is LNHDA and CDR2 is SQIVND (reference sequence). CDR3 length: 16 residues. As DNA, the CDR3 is TGTGCCAGTAGGATTCAGGGAGGCTACGCTAACTATGGCTACACCTTC. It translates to CASRIQGGYANYGYTF. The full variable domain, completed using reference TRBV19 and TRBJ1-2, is DGGITQSPKYLFRKEGQNVTLSCEQNLNHDAMYWYRQDPGQGLRLIYYSQIVNDFQKGDIAEGYSVSREKKESFPLTVTSAQKNPTAFYLCASRIQGGYANYGYTFGSGTRLTVV.

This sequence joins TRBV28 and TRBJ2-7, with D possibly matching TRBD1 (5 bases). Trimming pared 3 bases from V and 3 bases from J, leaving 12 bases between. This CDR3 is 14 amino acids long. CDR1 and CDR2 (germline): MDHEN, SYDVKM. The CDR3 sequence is CASSFPWTIYEQYF. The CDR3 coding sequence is TGTGCCAGCAGTTTCCCCTGGACAATCTACGAGCAGTACTTC.

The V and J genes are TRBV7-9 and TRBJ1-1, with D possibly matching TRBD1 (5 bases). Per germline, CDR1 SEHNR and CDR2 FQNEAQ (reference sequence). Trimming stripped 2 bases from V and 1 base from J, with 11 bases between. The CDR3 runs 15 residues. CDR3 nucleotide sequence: TGTGCCAGCAGCTTACCAGACAGCCAGAACACTGAAGCTTTCTTT. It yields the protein CASSLPDSQNTEAFF.

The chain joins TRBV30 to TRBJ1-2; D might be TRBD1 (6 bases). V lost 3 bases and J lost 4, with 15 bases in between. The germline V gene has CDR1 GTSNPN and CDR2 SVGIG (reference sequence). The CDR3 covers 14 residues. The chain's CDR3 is CAWRGAGRIYGYTF. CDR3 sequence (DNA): TGTGCCTGGAGGGGGGCAGGACGCATCTATGGCTACACCTTC.

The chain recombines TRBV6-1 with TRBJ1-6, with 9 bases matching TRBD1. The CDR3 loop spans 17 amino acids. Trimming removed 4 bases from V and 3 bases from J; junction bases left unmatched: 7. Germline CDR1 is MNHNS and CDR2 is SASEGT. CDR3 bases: TGTGCCAGCAGTGCCGACAGGGGGACGGGCTATAATTCACCCCTCCACTTT. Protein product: CASSADRGTGYNSPLHF.

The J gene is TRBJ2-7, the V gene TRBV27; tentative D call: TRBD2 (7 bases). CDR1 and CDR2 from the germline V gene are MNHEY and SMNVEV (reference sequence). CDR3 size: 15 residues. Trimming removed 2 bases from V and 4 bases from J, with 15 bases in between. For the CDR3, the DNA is TGTGCCAGCAGTTTAGTGGCAGGGAGGGGGTACGAGCAGTACTTC. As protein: CASSLVAGRGYEQYF.

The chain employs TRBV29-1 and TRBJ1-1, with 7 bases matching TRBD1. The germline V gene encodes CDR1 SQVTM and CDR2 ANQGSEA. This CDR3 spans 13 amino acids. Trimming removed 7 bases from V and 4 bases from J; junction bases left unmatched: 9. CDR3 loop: CSGYRDRVTEAFF. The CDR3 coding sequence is TGCAGCGGCTACCGGGACAGAGTCACTGAAGCTTTCTTT.

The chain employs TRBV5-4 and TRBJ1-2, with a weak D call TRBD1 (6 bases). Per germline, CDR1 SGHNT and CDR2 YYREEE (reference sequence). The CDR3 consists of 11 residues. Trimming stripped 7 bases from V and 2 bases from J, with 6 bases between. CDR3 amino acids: CASGQNYGYTF. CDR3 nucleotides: TGTGCCAGCGGACAGAACTATGGCTACACCTTC.

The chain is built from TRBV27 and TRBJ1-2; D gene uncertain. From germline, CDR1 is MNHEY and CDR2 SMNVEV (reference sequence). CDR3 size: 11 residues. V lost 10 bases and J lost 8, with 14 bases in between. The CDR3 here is CATHSGKGYTF. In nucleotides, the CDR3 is TGTGCCACACATTCGGGGAAGGGCTACACCTTC.

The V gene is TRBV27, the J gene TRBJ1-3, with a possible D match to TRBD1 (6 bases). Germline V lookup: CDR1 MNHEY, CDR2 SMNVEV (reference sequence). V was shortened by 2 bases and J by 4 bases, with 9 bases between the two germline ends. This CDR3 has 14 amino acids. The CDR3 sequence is CASSLNGTGNTIYF. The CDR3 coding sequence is TGTGCCAGCAGTTTAAATGGGACAGGAAACACCATATATTTT.

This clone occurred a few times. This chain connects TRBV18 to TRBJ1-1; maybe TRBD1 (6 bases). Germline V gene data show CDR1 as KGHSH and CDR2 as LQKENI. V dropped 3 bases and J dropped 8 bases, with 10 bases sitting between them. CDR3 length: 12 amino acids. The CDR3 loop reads CASSPRDREAFF. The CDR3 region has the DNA TGTGCCAGCTCACCTCGCGACAGGGAAGCTTTCTTT.

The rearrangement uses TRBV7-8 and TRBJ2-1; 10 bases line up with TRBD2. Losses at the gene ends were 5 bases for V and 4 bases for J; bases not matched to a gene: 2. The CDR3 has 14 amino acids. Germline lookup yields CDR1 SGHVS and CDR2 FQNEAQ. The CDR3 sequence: CASSRTSGYNEQFF. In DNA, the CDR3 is TGTGCCAGCAGCAGGACTAGCGGATACAATGAGCAGTTCTTC.

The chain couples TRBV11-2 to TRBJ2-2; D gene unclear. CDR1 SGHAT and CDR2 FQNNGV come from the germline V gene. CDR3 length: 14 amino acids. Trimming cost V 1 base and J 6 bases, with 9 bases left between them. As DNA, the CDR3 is TGTGCCAGCAGCTTAGTTCTACTCCCCGGGGAGCTGTTTTTT. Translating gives CASSLVLLPGELFF. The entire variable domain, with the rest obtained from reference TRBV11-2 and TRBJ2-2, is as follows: EAGVAQSPRYKIIEKRQSVAFWCNPISGHATLYWYQQILGQGPKLLIQFQNNGVVDDSQLPKDRFSAERLKGVDSTLKIQPAKLEDSAVYLCASSLVLLPGELFFGEGSRLTVL.

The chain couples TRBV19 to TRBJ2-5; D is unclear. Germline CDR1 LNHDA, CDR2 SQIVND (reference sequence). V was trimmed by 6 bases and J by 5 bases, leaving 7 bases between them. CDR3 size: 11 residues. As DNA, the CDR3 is TGTGCCAGTAGCTGGGCGGAGACCCAGTACTTC. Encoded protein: CASSWAETQYF.

The CDR3 DNA sequence: TGTGCCAGCAGCCTAACAGGGACCACAGATACGCAGTATTTT. It encodes CASSLTGTTDTQYF. This rearrangement joins TRBV5-4 to TRBJ2-3, with D maybe TRBD1 (6 bases). Germline V CDR1 and CDR2: SGHNT, YYREEE (reference sequence). The CDR3 has 14 residues. Trimming cost V 4 bases and J 2 bases, with 11 bases left between them.

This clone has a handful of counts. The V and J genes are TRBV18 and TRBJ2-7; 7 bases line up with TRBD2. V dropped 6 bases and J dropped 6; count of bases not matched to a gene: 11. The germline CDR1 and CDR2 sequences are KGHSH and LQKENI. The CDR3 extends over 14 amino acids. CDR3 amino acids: CASSPGRELSEQYF. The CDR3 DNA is TGTGCCAGCTCCCCGGGGCGGGAGTTGTCCGAGCAGTACTTC.

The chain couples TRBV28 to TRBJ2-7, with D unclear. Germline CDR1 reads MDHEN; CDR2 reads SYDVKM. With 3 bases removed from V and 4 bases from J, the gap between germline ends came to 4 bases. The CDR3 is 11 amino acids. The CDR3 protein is CASSFLYEQYF. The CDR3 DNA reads TGTGCCAGCAGTTTCCTTTACGAGCAGTACTTC.

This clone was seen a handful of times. DNA of the CDR3: TGTGCCAGCAGGGTCAGGACGAACACCGGGGAGCTGTTTTTT. This gives the protein CASRVRTNTGELFF. V is TRBV27 and J is TRBJ2-2; D ambiguous. Deletions cut 6 bases from V and 0 bases from J, with 8 bases between. Germline assignment: CDR1 MNHEY and CDR2 SMNVEV (reference sequence). The CDR3 has 14 amino acids.

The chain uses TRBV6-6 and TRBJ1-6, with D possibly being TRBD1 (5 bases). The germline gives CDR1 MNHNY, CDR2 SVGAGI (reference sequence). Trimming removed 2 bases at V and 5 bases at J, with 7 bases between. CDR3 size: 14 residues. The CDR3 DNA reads TGTGCCAGCAGTTACCAGACAGATAATTCACCCCTCCACTTT. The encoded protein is CASSYQTDNSPLHF.

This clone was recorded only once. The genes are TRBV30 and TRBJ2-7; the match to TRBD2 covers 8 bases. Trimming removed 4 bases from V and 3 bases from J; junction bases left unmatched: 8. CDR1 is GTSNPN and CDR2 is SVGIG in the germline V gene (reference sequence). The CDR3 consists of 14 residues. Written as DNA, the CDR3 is TGTGCCTGGAAGGAGCGGGGGCCCCTCTACGAGCAGTACTTC. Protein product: CAWKERGPLYEQYF.

The CDR3 coding sequence is TGTGCCAGCAGTTTATTAGGAGGGGATGAAAAACTGTTTTTT. Translated: CASSLLGGDEKLFF. The chain has TRBV28 and TRBJ1-4; D possibly corresponds to TRBD1 (5 bases). CDR3 length equals 14 residues. In germline, CDR1 is MDHEN, CDR2 SYDVKM. V was cut by 1 base and J by 6 bases, with 9 bases left in between.